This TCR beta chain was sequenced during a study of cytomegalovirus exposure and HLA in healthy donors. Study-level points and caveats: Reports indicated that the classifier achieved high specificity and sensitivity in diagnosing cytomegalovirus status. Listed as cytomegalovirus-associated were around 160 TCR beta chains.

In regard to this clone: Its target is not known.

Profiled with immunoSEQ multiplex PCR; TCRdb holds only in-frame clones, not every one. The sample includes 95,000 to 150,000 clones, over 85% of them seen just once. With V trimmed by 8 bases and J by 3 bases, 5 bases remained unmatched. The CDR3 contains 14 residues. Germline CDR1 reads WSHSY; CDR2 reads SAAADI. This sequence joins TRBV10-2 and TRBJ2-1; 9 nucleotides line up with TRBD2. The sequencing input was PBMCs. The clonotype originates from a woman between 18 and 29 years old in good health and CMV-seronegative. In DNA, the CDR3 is TGCGCCAGCGGGGGAGCGGGAGGCTACAATGAGCAGTTCTTC. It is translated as CASGGAGGYNEQFF.